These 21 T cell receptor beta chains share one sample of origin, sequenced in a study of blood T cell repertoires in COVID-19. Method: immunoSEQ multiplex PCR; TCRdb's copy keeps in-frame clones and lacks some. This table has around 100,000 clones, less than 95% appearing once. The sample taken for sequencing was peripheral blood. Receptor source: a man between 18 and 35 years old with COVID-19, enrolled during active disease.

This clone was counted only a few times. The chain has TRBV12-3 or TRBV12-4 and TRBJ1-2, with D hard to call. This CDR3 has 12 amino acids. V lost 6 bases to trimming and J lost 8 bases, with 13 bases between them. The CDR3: CASSPNNLGYTF. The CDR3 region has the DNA TGTGCCAGCAGCCCAAACAATCTGGGCTACACCTTC.

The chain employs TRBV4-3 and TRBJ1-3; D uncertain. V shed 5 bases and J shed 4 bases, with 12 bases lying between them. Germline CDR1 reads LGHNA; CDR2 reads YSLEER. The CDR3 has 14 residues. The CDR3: CASSTTVTGNTIYF. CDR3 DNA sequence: TGCGCCAGCAGCACAACAGTGACCGGAAACACCATATATTTT.

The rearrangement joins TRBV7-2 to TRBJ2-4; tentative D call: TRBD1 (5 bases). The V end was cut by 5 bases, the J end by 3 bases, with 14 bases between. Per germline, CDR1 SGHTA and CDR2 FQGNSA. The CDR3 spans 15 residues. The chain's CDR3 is CASSPRSGNKNIQYF. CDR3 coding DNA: TGTGCCAGCAGCCCCCGGTCAGGGAACAAAAACATTCAGTACTTC.

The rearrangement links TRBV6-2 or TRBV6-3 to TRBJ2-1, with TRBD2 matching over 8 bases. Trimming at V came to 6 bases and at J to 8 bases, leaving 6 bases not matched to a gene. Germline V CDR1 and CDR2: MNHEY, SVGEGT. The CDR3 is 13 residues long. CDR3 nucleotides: TGTGCCAGCAGCCCCCGGGGGGGCCATGAGCAGTTCTTC. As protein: CASSPRGGHEQFF.

CDR3 DNA sequence: TGTGCCAGCAGTTACTCGATGTCCGGGACAGGGGGTGGCTACACCTTC. It codes for CASSYSMSGTGGGYTF. This sequence joins TRBV6-5 and TRBJ1-2; 11 bases are shared with TRBD1. The CDR3 is 16 residues long. Per germline, CDR1 MNHEY and CDR2 SVGAGI. Trimming took 0 bases from V and 7 from J; bases not matched to a gene: 7.

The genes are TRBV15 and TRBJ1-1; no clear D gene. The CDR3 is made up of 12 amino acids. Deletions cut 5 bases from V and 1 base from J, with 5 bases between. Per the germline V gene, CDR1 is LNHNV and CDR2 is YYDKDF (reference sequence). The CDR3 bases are TGTGCCACCAGCGAGGGGAACACTGAAGCTTTCTTT. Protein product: CATSEGNTEAFF.

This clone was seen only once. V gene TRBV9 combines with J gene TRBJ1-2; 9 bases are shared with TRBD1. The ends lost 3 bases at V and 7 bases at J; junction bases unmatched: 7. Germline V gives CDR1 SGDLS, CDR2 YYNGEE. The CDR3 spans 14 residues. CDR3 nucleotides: TGTGCCAGCAGCGCCGCGGGACAGGGCTTTGGCTACACCTTC. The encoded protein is CASSAAGQGFGYTF.

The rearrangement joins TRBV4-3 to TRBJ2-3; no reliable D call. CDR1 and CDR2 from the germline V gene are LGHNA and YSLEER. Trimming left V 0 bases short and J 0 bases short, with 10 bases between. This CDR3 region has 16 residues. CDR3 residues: CASSQDLDGSTDTQYF. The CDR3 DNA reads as TGCGCCAGCAGCCAAGATCTAGACGGAAGCACAGATACGCAGTATTTT.

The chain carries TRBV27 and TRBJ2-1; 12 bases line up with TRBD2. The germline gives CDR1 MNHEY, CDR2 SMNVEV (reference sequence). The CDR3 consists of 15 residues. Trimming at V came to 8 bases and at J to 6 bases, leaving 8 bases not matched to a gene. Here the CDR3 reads CASGLLAGGVNEQFF. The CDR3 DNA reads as TGTGCCAGCGGATTGCTAGCGGGAGGGGTCAATGAGCAGTTCTTC.

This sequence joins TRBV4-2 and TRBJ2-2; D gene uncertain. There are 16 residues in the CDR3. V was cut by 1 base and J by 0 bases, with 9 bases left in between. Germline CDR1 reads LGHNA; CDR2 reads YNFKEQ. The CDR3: CASSQGLTANTGELFF. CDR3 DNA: TGTGCCAGCAGCCAAGGTTTAACAGCGAACACCGGGGAGCTGTTTTTT.

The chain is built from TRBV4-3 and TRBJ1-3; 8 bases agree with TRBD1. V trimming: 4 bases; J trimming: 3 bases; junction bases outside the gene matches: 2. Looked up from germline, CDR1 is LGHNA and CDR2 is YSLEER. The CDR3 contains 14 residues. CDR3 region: CASSPTGDGNTIYF. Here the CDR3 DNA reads TGCGCCAGCAGCCCGACAGGGGATGGAAACACCATATATTTT.

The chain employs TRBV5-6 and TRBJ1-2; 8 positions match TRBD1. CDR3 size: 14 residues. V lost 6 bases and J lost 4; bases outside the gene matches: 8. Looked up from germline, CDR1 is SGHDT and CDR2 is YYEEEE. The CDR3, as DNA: TGTGCCAGCACAGGACAGGGTGGTTTCTATGGCTACACCTTC. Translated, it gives CASTGQGGFYGYTF.

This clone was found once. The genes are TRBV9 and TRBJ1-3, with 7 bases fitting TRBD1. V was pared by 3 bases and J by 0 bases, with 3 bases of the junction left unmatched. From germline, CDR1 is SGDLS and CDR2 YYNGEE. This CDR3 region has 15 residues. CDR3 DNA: TGTGCCAGCAGCGCTCGGGACAGCTCTGGAAACACCATATATTTT. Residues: CASSARDSSGNTIYF.

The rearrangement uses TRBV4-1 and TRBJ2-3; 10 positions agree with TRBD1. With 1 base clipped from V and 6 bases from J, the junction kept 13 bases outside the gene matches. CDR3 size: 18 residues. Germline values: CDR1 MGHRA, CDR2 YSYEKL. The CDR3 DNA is TGCGCCAGCAGCCAAGCCCCCTTAAGGGACAGGGGTTGGGATACGCAGTATTTT. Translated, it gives CASSQAPLRDRGWDTQYF.

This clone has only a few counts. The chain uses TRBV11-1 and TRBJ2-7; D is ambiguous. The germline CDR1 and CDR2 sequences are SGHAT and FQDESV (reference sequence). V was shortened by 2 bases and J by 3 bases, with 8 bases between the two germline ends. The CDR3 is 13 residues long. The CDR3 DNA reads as TGTGCCAGCAGCTTACTGCGACACTACGAGCAGTACTTC. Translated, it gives CASSLLRHYEQYF.

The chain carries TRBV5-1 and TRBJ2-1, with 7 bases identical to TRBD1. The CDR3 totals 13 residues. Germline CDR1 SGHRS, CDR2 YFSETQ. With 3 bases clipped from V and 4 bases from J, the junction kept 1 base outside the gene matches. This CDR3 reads CASSWDSYNEQFF. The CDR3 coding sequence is TGCGCCAGCAGCTGGGACAGTTACAATGAGCAGTTCTTC.

DNA for the CDR3: TGTGCCAGTAGTATAGACAGTATGAACACTGAAGCTTTCTTT. It is translated as CASSIDSMNTEAFF. The chain carries TRBV19 and TRBJ1-1; no clear D. The CDR3 length is 14 residues. Germline values: CDR1 LNHDA, CDR2 SQIVND (reference sequence). Trimming removed 0 bases from V and 0 bases from J, with 5 bases in between.

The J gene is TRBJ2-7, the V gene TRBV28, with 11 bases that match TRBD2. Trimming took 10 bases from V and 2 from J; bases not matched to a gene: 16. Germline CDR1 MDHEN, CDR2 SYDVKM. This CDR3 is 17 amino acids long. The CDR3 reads CATFSGILAGGTYEQYF. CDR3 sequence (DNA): TGTGCCACCTTCTCGGGCATTCTAGCGGGAGGAACCTACGAGCAGTACTTC.

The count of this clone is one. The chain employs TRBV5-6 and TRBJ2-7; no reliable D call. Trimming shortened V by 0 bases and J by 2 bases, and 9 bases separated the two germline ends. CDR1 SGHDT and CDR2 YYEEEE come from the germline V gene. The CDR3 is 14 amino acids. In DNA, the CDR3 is TGTGCCAGCAGCTTGGTGAACAGTCCCTACGAGCAGTACTTC. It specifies CASSLVNSPYEQYF.

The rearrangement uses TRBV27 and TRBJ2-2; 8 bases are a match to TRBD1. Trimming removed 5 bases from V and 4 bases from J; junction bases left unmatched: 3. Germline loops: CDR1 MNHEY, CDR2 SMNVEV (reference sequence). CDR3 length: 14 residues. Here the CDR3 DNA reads TGTGCCAGCAGTATGCAGGGGGCCACCGGGGAGCTGTTTTTT. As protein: CASSMQGATGELFF.

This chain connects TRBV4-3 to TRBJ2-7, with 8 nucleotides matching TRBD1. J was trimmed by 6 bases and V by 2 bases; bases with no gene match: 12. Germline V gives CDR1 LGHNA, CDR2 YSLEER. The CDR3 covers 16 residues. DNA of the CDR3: TGCGCCAGCAGCCAACAGCTAGGACAGGGATGGGGCGAGCAGTACTTC. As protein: CASSQQLGQGWGEQYF.